These 30 T cell receptor beta chains were sequenced from one sample in a study of T-cell memory formation after mild COVID-19. TCRdb ran MiXCR on the 5' RACE reads and lists one entry per CDR3 protein. Here the sample spans hundreds of thousands of distinct CDR3 sequences, about a sixth being singletons. Sequencing was done on a sample of PBMCs or a T cell subset sorted from them (not recorded which). Source of these receptors: a man younger than 35 who had mild COVID-19 (a few samples of this study predate the infection). Cell type and time point are not known.

This clonotype was counted between two and nine times. CDR3 coding DNA: TGTGCCAGCAGCCAAGCGTTCGCAGGGGGTTATGGAGCTTTCTTT. Translated: CASSQAFAGGYGAFF. This chain uses TRBV4-2 with TRBJ1-1; 7 bases agree with TRBD1. With V trimmed by 1 base and J by 10 bases, 12 bases remained unmatched. CDR3 length: 15 amino acids. Germline V gene lookup returns CDR1 LGHNA and CDR2 YNFKEQ.

In its sample, this clonotype was seen many times. V and J are TRBV7-2 and TRBJ1-5; D might be TRBD1 (5 bases). Germline CDR1 is SGHTA and CDR2 is FQGNSA. The germline V and J ends were trimmed by 1 base and 5 bases, with 12 bases remaining between them. The CDR3 contains 15 residues. DNA for the CDR3: TGTGCCAGCAGCTTAGAGGGGAGAGTGGATCAGCCCCAGCATTTT. Amino acids: CASSLEGRVDQPQHF.

The rearrangement joins TRBV4-2 to TRBJ1-1; no definite D call. CDR3 length equals 15 residues. With 4 bases removed from V and 2 bases from J, the gap between germline ends came to 14 bases. Germline V gene data show CDR1 as LGHNA and CDR2 as YNFKEQ. The CDR3 DNA reads TGTGCCAGCAGCCTCCGACCCGGCAGCAACACTGAAGCTTTCTTT. It codes for CASSLRPGSNTEAFF.

This clonotype was picked up a small number of times. V usage is TRBV11-2 and J usage is TRBJ2-7; perhaps TRBD2 as D (5 bases). The CDR3 is 14 residues long. V shed 1 base and J shed 2 bases, with 9 bases lying between them. The germline CDR1 and CDR2 sequences are SGHAT and FQNNGV. The CDR3 coding sequence is TGTGCCAGCAGCTTAGTCGGGGTTACCTACGAGCAGTACTTC. Protein product: CASSLVGVTYEQYF.

This clonotype was counted a few times. V usage is TRBV5-5 and J usage is TRBJ2-3; TRBD1 matches at 7 bases. V trimming: 4 bases; J trimming: 1 base; junction bases outside the gene matches: 3. Germline CDR1 SGHKS, CDR2 YYEKEE (reference sequence). The CDR3 sequence is 14 residues long. CDR3 region: CASSDQGGTDTQYF. Here the CDR3 DNA reads TGTGCCAGCAGCGACCAGGGGGGCACAGATACGCAGTATTTT.

The table lists this clonotype with a few counts. The genes are TRBV7-9 and TRBJ1-5, with unresolved D. With 3 bases removed from V and 1 base from J, the gap between germline ends came to 7 bases. CDR1 is SEHNR and CDR2 is FQNEAQ in the germline V gene (reference sequence). The CDR3 covers 14 residues. CDR3 amino acids: CASSFAGSNQPQHF. The DNA of the CDR3 is TGTGCCAGCAGCTTTGCGGGGAGCAATCAGCCCCAGCATTTT.

The sample holds a few counts of this clonotype. J is TRBJ2-7 and V is TRBV7-2, with D possibly TRBD1 on 5 matching bases. Between the trimmed V and J ends, which lost 5 bases and 3 bases, there was a span of 14 bases. Germline lookup yields CDR1 SGHTA and CDR2 FQGNSA. This CDR3 contains 14 residues. CDR3 coding DNA: TGTGCCAGCAGCCCGTTTGACAGATTCTACGAGCAGTACTTC. This gives the protein CASSPFDRFYEQYF.

The rearrangement links TRBV20-1 to TRBJ2-5, with D uncertain. Trimming shortened V by 0 bases and J by 1 base, and 9 bases separated the two germline ends. CDR1 is DFQATT and CDR2 is SNEGSKA in the germline V gene (reference sequence). This CDR3 region has 14 residues. The CDR3 DNA reads as TGCAGTGCTAGAGATGGCCGGCTCCAAGAGACCCAGTACTTC. Translation: CSARDGRLQETQYF.

This clonotype was detected only a few times. The junction differs from germline at one of its ends, possibly a read error. The genes are TRBV7-7 and TRBJ2-1; D might be TRBD1 (6 bases). The CDR3 has 13 residues. Germline assignment: CDR1 SSHAT and CDR2 FNYEAQ (reference sequence). This chain's CDR3 is CASSLIRGNKQFF. CDR3 bases: TGTGCTAGCAGCTTAATCAGGGGTAATAAGCAGTTCTTC.

Notes on this clonotype: An end of the junction does not agree with germline; a read error may underlie this. This chain connects TRBV5-4 to TRBJ1-5; D unclear. The CDR3 is 13 amino acids. Germline V CDR1 and CDR2: SGHNT, YYREEE (reference sequence). CDR3 residues: CASSSDSNQPKHF. The CDR3 nucleotides are TGTGCCAGCAGCTCCGATAGCAATCAGCCCAAGCATTTT. Full variable domain (outside the CDR3, taken from reference TRBV5-4 and TRBJ1-5): ETGVTQSPTHLIKTRGQQVTLRCSSQSGHNTVSWYQQALGQGPQFIFQYYREEENGRGNFPPRFSGLQFPNYSSELNVNALELDDSALYLCASSSDSNQPKHFGDGTRLSIL.

The chain carries TRBV5-1 and TRBJ1-3; 9 bases fit TRBD1. V shed 4 bases and J 3 bases; nucleotides not matched to a gene: 8. This CDR3 region has 16 residues. CDR1 is SGHRS and CDR2 is YFSETQ in the germline V gene. CDR3 loop: CASSLTGQGNGNTIYF. The CDR3 nucleotides are TGCGCCAGCAGCCTAACGGGACAGGGTAATGGAAACACCATATATTTT. Filled out from reference TRBV5-1 and TRBJ1-3, the complete variable domain reads KAGVTQTPRYLIKTRGQQVTLSCSPISGHRSVSWYQQTPGQGLQFLFEYFSETQRNKGNFPGRFSGRQFSNSRSEMNVSTLELGDSALYLCASSLTGQGNGNTIYFGEGSWLTVV.

This clonotype was counted between two and nine times. The V call is TRBV12-3 or TRBV12-4, the J call TRBJ1-1; TRBD1 is a possible D gene (5 bases). This CDR3 has 14 amino acids. Trimming shortened V by 6 bases and J by 8 bases, and 19 bases separated the two germline ends. The CDR3 here is CASSPEGPQLEAFF. The CDR3 region has the DNA TGTGCCAGCAGCCCCGAGGGGCCGCAGCTCGAAGCTTTCTTT.

This clonotype has a handful of counts. The CDR3 sequence is CASSIGPLSNQPQHF. CDR3 bases: TGTGCCAGCAGTATAGGACCCCTTAGCAATCAGCCCCAGCATTTT. The chain joins TRBV12-3 or TRBV12-4 to TRBJ1-5; no definite D call. V lost 5 bases and J lost 0, with 11 bases in between. This CDR3 comprises 15 residues.

This clonotype was seen a handful of times. CDR3 sequence: CASSEESSYEQYV. Here the CDR3 DNA reads TGTGCCAGCAGCGAGGAGTCTTCCTACGAGCAGTACGTC. The V call is TRBV11-2, the J call TRBJ2-7; D not certain. The CDR3 length is 13 residues. The germline V and J ends were trimmed by 5 bases and 1 base, with 9 bases remaining between them. Germline V gene lookup returns CDR1 SGHAT and CDR2 FQNNGV.

This clonotype was detected many times. This chain joins TRBV10-3 and TRBJ2-3; a weak D match, TRBD1 (7 bases). This CDR3 contains 14 residues. V lost 6 bases and J 2 bases, leaving 12 bases between the germline ends. Germline-derived CDR1 and CDR2 are ENHRY and SYGVKD. The CDR3 spells CAIRGGQNTDTQYF. CDR3 nucleotide sequence: TGTGCCATCAGGGGGGGACAGAACACAGATACGCAGTATTTT.

This clonotype was counted between two and nine times. V is TRBV4-2 and J is TRBJ2-1; D is possibly TRBD1 (7 bases). Germline-derived CDR1 and CDR2 are LGHNA and YNFKEQ. This CDR3 comprises 14 residues. V lost 1 base and J lost 7, with 11 bases in between. The CDR3 reads CASSQGPGGNEQFF. DNA of the CDR3: TGTGCCAGCAGCCAAGGGCCAGGGGGGAATGAGCAGTTCTTC.

This clonotype appeared many times. V is TRBV12-3 or TRBV12-4 and J is TRBJ2-3; no definite D call. The CDR3 runs to 15 residues. V was cut by 6 bases and J by 6 bases, with 19 bases left in between. The CDR3 is CASRRPGWKIDTQYF. DNA of the CDR3: TGTGCCAGCAGGCGCCCCGGCTGGAAAATTGATACGCAGTATTTT.

The sample holds a few counts of this clonotype. DNA of the CDR3: TGTGCCAGCAGCTTTTTGACAGGGGGTTCTACTGAAGCTTTCTTT. This codes for CASSFLTGGSTEAFF. This rearrangement joins TRBV7-9 to TRBJ1-1, with 9 bases that match TRBD1. CDR1 and CDR2 (germline): SEHNR, FQNEAQ (reference sequence). After removal of 3 bases from V and 5 bases from J, the junction contained 7 bases not matched to a gene. The CDR3 length is 15 residues. Full variable domain (rest looked up from reference TRBV7-9 and TRBJ1-1): DTGVSQNPRHKITKRGQNVTFRCDPISEHNRLYWYRQTLGQGPEFLTYFQNEAQLEKSRLLSDRFSAERPKGSFSTLEIQRTEQGDSAMYLCASSFLTGGSTEAFFGQGTRLTVV.

This chain links TRBV2 with TRBJ1-3; no definite D call. The CDR3 length is 15 residues. The germline V and J ends were trimmed by 1 base and 0 bases, with 7 bases remaining between them. Germline CDR1 is SNHLY and CDR2 is FYNNEI. CDR3 region: CASSEEGYSGNTIYF. The DNA of the CDR3 is TGTGCCAGCAGTGAAGAGGGATACTCTGGAAACACCATATATTTT.

This clonotype was observed a handful of times. The chain recombines TRBV5-5 with TRBJ2-3; 8 bases fit TRBD2. Germline-derived CDR1 and CDR2 are SGHKS and YYEKEE (reference sequence). The CDR3 totals 15 residues. V lost 4 bases and J lost 0; bases outside the gene matches: 4. The CDR3: CASSTGTSSTDTQYF. In DNA form, the CDR3 reads TGTGCCAGCAGCACCGGGACTAGTAGCACAGATACGCAGTATTTT.

The chain carries TRBV12-3 or TRBV12-4 and TRBJ1-3; D might be TRBD1 (5 bases). The CDR3 sequence is 17 residues long. V lost 7 bases, J lost 4 bases, and 23 bases lay in between. CDR3 coding DNA: TGTGCCAGCATTCTGGACTTGGGGGGGGAAACGGGAAACACCATATATTTT. Protein product: CASILDLGGETGNTIYF.

This clonotype was picked up a small number of times. The gene calls are TRBV5-1 and TRBJ2-1; 10 bases are shared with TRBD2. V shed 3 bases, J shed 8 bases, and the junction held 8 bases outside the gene matches. The CDR3 is 15 residues long. From germline, CDR1 is SGHRS and CDR2 YFSETQ. DNA of the CDR3: TGCGCCAGCAGCTCCGGACTAGCGGAGGGGGATGAGCAGTTCTTC. Translation: CASSSGLAEGDEQFF.

The rearrangement uses TRBV12-3 or TRBV12-4 and TRBJ2-2; TRBD1 aligns across 7 bases. With 9 bases clipped from V and 5 bases from J, the junction kept 6 bases outside the gene matches. This CDR3 has 13 amino acids. The CDR3, as DNA: TGTGCCAGTAATAAACAGGGGACCGGGGAGCTGTTTTTT. It is translated as CASNKQGTGELFF.

Only one count was recorded for this clonotype. J is TRBJ2-7 and V is TRBV30; 11 bases are shared with TRBD1. The CDR3 is 12 amino acids. V dropped 8 bases and J dropped 3; count of bases not matched to a gene: 3. Germline CDR1 is GTSNPN and CDR2 is SVGIG (reference sequence). In DNA, the CDR3 is TGTGCCGCGGACAGGGGGCTCTACGAGCAGTACTTC. Protein product: CAADRGLYEQYF.

This chain joins TRBV12-3 or TRBV12-4 and TRBJ2-4; TRBD1 is a possible D gene (6 bases). Trimming cost V 3 bases and J 0 bases, with 18 bases left between them. This CDR3 has 18 residues. The CDR3: CASSFASQGLLAKNIQYF. CDR3 coding DNA: TGTGCCAGCAGTTTCGCGTCACAGGGATTACTAGCCAAAAACATTCAGTACTTC.

This clonotype has just a few counts. The chain couples TRBV30 to TRBJ1-5; D not resolved. The CDR3 is 17 amino acids. Germline V lookup: CDR1 GTSNPN, CDR2 SVGIG (reference sequence). V shed 0 bases and J shed 7 bases, with 22 bases lying between them. The CDR3 sequence is CAWSVYGVGPYGQPQHF. CDR3 nucleotide sequence: TGTGCCTGGAGTGTCTACGGTGTAGGGCCGTACGGCCAGCCCCAGCATTTT.

The table lists this clonotype with a few counts. This chain links TRBV5-1 with TRBJ2-7; TRBD2 might be the D (6 bases). V lost 2 bases and J lost 6, with 18 bases in between. The germline gives CDR1 SGHRS, CDR2 YFSETQ. This CDR3 contains 15 residues. This CDR3 is CASSFGYGGGGEQYV. CDR3 nucleotides: TGCGCCAGCAGCTTTGGATACGGGGGAGGCGGCGAGCAGTACGTC.

The V call is TRBV7-9, the J call TRBJ1-2; unclear D gene. Germline V gives CDR1 SEHNR, CDR2 FQNEAQ (reference sequence). The CDR3 consists of 15 residues. The V end was cut by 4 bases, the J end by 8 bases, with 20 bases between. Here the CDR3 DNA reads TGTGCCAGCAGCTCACATACACCCAGGCTCCACGGCTACACCTTC. As protein: CASSSHTPRLHGYTF.

This clonotype was recorded a few times. V gene TRBV4-2 combines with J gene TRBJ2-7; D remains unclear. CDR3 size: 11 residues. V gave up 0 bases and J gave up 7 bases, with 4 bases separating them. Germline CDR1 reads LGHNA; CDR2 reads YNFKEQ. The CDR3 nucleotides read TGTGCCAGCAGCCAAGAGGCTGAGCAGTACTTC. It specifies CASSQEAEQYF.

The V and J genes are TRBV5-1 and TRBJ2-1, with D uncertain. The length of the CDR3 is 13 residues. Trimming took 0 bases from V and 5 from J, leaving 6 bases between them. Germline V gene lookup returns CDR1 SGHRS and CDR2 YFSETQ. The CDR3 is CASSLGAHNEQFF. CDR3 DNA sequence: TGCGCCAGCAGCTTGGGAGCCCACAATGAGCAGTTCTTC.